Shown below are 19 T cell receptor beta chains from a single sample sequenced in a study of early T cells in non-severe SARS-CoV-2 infection. TCRdb passed the 5' RACE reads through MiXCR, listing each CDR3 protein once. The top ten hold about 16% of the sample, which has 30,000 to 40,000 distinct CDR3 sequences, roughly 4.8% seen once. The sample consisted of whole blood. The receptor source for this set is an adult who was a healthcare worker with PCR-confirmed SARS-CoV-2 infection or an uninfected control (not recorded which).

This clonotype was observed many times. The rearrangement joins TRBV7-9 to TRBJ1-1; no clear D. This CDR3 comprises 16 residues. Germline CDR1 reads SEHNR; CDR2 reads FQNEAQ (reference sequence). V lost 2 bases and J 4 bases, leaving 17 bases between the germline ends. DNA for the CDR3: TGTGCCAGCAGCTTACAGGCGGGGATCGGCGGCACTGAAGCTTTCTTT. The encoded protein is CASSLQAGIGGTEAFF.

This clonotype was observed many times. This chain connects TRBV5-6 to TRBJ2-5; D might be TRBD2 (6 bases). The V end lost 3 bases, the J end lost 1 base, and 22 bases lay between the germline ends. CDR1 and CDR2 (germline): SGHDT, YYEEEE. The CDR3 is made up of 18 amino acids. The CDR3 reads CASSSLGLGGLPQETQYF. As DNA, the CDR3 is TGTGCCAGCAGCTCACTGGGCTTGGGGGGACTTCCCCAAGAGACCCAGTACTTC.

Ten or more counts support this clonotype. CDR3 region: CASSQGGEQYF. As DNA, the CDR3 is TGTGCCAGCAGCCAAGGAGGCGAGCAGTACTTC. V is TRBV3-1 and J is TRBJ2-7; unclear D gene. CDR3 length: 11 residues. Germline values: CDR1 LGHDT, CDR2 YNNKEL (reference sequence). The ends were cut back, 1 base at V and 6 bases at J, with 4 bases in the middle.

This clonotype came up a few times. The chain uses TRBV30 and TRBJ1-6; D gene ambiguous. Germline V gives CDR1 GTSNPN, CDR2 SVGIG (reference sequence). V dropped 0 bases and J dropped 10 bases, with 10 bases sitting between them. The CDR3 is 13 amino acids. The CDR3 here is CAWSVQQRSPLHF. The CDR3, as DNA: TGTGCCTGGAGTGTCCAACAACGATCACCCCTCCACTTT.

This chain uses TRBV18 with TRBJ1-4; tentatively, D is TRBD1 (5 bases). V was pared by 3 bases and J by 8 bases, with 16 bases between. CDR1 is KGHSH and CDR2 is LQKENI in the germline V gene. The CDR3 extends over 15 amino acids. CDR3 loop: CASSPLMGEREKLFF. The CDR3 DNA sequence: TGTGCCAGCTCACCCTTGATGGGGGAGCGCGAAAAACTGTTTTTT.

This clonotype was counted ten times or more. The J gene is TRBJ1-4, the V gene TRBV19, with 7 bases lining up with TRBD1. V was pared by 7 bases and J by 3 bases, with 5 bases of the junction left unmatched. This CDR3 has 14 amino acids. Germline CDR1 reads LNHDA; CDR2 reads SQIVND (reference sequence). The CDR3 DNA follows: TGTGCCAGTACCAGGGGGACATCTAATGAAAAACTGTTTTTT. Translating gives CASTRGTSNEKLFF.

This clonotype was observed at least ten times. The J gene is TRBJ2-2, the V gene TRBV13; the D gene is possibly TRBD1 (6 bases). The V gene's germline CDR1 is PRHDT and CDR2 FYEKMQ (reference sequence). This CDR3 is built from 16 residues. The V and J ends lost 3 bases and 7 bases respectively, with 18 bases between them. CDR3 loop: CASSLAGRGRGGELFF. The CDR3 nucleotides read TGTGCCAGCAGCTTGGCCGGCAGGGGACGGGGCGGGGAGCTGTTTTTT. The full variable domain, rest sourced from reference TRBV13 and TRBJ2-2, is AAGVIQSPRHLIKEKRETATLKCYPIPRHDTVYWYQQGPGQDPQFLISFYEKMQSDKGSIPDRFSAQQFSDYHSELNMSSLELGDSALYFCASSLAGRGRGGELFFGEGSRLTVL.

The chain carries TRBV6-6 and TRBJ1-1; no clear D gene. Trimming took 8 bases from V and 7 from J, leaving 11 bases between them. The length of the CDR3 is 11 residues. From germline, CDR1 is MNHNY and CDR2 SVGAGI (reference sequence). CDR3: CASGEGVEAFF. The CDR3 nucleotides are TGTGCCAGCGGTGAAGGCGTTGAAGCTTTCTTT.

This chain links TRBV3-1 with TRBJ2-5; TRBD2 agrees at 10 bases. V gave up 0 bases and J gave up 5 bases; unmatched junction bases: 9. CDR3 length equals 17 residues. Germline-derived CDR1 and CDR2 are LGHDT and YNNKEL (reference sequence). CDR3 bases: TGTGCCAGCAGCCAAGATTCCCGGACTAGCGGTGTTGAGACCCAGTACTTC. Its translation: CASSQDSRTSGVETQYF.

Many counts were recorded for this clonotype. The gene calls are TRBV20-1 and TRBJ2-2, with 11 bases matching TRBD2. The CDR3 runs 16 residues. Per germline, CDR1 DFQATT and CDR2 SNEGSKA (reference sequence). V gave up 2 bases and J gave up 0 bases; unmatched junction bases: 2. The chain's CDR3 is CSARQLAGANTGELFF. The CDR3 DNA reads TGCAGTGCTAGACAACTAGCGGGGGCGAACACCGGGGAGCTGTTTTTT.

This clonotype has just a few counts. This chain links TRBV18 with TRBJ1-2; no clear D gene. CDR1 KGHSH and CDR2 LQKENI come from the germline V gene. Trimming left V 2 bases short and J 3 bases short, with 13 bases between. There are 15 residues in the CDR3. As DNA, the CDR3 is TGTGCCAGCTCACCAGGTTCTGCGTCGGACTATGGCTACACCTTC. It is translated as CASSPGSASDYGYTF.

This clonotype was counted between two and nine times. The J gene is TRBJ2-1, the V gene TRBV20-1; 12 bases align to TRBD2. Looked up from germline, CDR1 is DFQATT and CDR2 is SNEGSKA (reference sequence). This CDR3 has 17 residues. After removal of 5 bases from V and 5 bases from J, the junction contained 13 bases not matched to a gene. The CDR3 sequence: CSAPKPVSSGGDNEQFF. The DNA of the CDR3 is TGCAGTGCTCCGAAGCCCGTTTCTAGCGGGGGGGACAATGAGCAGTTCTTC.

This clonotype was seen repeatedly, ten times or more. The V and J genes are TRBV4-1 and TRBJ2-1, with D unclear. The ends were cut back, 3 bases at V and 0 bases at J, with 12 bases in the middle. Looked up from germline, CDR1 is MGHRA and CDR2 is YSYEKL. The CDR3 runs 16 residues. CDR3 sequence reads: CASSHYVPRSYNEQFF. The CDR3 region has the DNA TGCGCCAGCAGCCACTACGTGCCGCGCTCCTACAATGAGCAGTTCTTC.

The sample holds many counts of this clonotype. The chain recombines TRBV28 with TRBJ2-7; tentatively, D is TRBD1 or TRBD2 (7 bases each). The germline gives CDR1 MDHEN, CDR2 SYDVKM. The CDR3 extends over 14 amino acids. Trimming left V 7 bases short and J 5 bases short, with 18 bases between. The CDR3: CASIPGGGGNEQYF. CDR3 nucleotides: TGTGCCAGCATCCCTGGGGGAGGGGGCAACGAGCAGTACTTC.

The sample holds many counts of this clonotype. The chain combines TRBV5-1 with TRBJ2-3, with 11 positions matching TRBD2. Germline values: CDR1 SGHRS, CDR2 YFSETQ. V lost 3 bases and J lost 6; bases outside the gene matches: 3. The CDR3 is made up of 14 amino acids. CDR3 region: CASSSGLAVDTQYF. The CDR3 coding sequence is TGCGCCAGCAGCTCGGGACTAGCGGTTGATACGCAGTATTTT.

This sequence joins TRBV6-4 and TRBJ1-1; perhaps TRBD1 as D (5 bases). The length of the CDR3 is 13 residues. In germline, CDR1 is MRHNA, CDR2 SNTAGT. V was clipped by 3 bases and J by 13 bases, with 18 bases between them. The CDR3 DNA reads as TGTGCCAGCAGTGAAGGCTGGGGCTTCGGTTTTTTCTTT. Protein product: CASSEGWGFGFFF.

This clonotype appeared a few times. The V and J genes are TRBV9 and TRBJ2-3; TRBD1 aligns across 7 bases. V was pared by 4 bases and J by 4 bases, with 6 bases of the junction left unmatched. Germline V CDR1 and CDR2: SGDLS, YYNGEE. This CDR3 has 14 amino acids. CDR3 in amino acids: CASSPTGPPDTQYF. In DNA form, the CDR3 reads TGTGCCAGCAGCCCGACAGGGCCCCCAGATACGCAGTATTTT.

This clonotype was detected ten times or more. This chain connects TRBV7-2 to TRBJ2-3; no reliable D call. The CDR3 totals 13 residues. Germline-derived CDR1 and CDR2 are SGHTA and FQGNSA. V lost 1 base to trimming and J lost 6 bases, with 8 bases between them. The CDR3 reads CASSLGFADTQYF. The CDR3 bases are TGTGCCAGCAGCTTAGGATTTGCGGATACGCAGTATTTT. Full variable domain (remainder filled in from reference TRBV7-2 and TRBJ2-3): GAGVSQSPSNKVTEKGKDVELRCDPISGHTALYWYRQSLGQGLEFLIYFQGNSAPDKSGLPSDRFSAERTGGSVSTLTIQRTQQEDSAVYLCASSLGFADTQYFGPGTRLTVL.

At least ten counts were recorded for this clonotype. The chain has TRBV9 and TRBJ2-1; 8 nucleotides line up with TRBD1. V trimming: 3 bases; J trimming: 8 bases; junction bases outside the gene matches: 13. This CDR3 has 16 residues. Per the germline V gene, CDR1 is SGDLS and CDR2 is YYNGEE. The DNA of the CDR3 is TGTGCCAGCAGCGAGGGTCCGGACAGGGACTTCTATGAGCAGTTCTTC. Residues: CASSEGPDRDFYEQFF.